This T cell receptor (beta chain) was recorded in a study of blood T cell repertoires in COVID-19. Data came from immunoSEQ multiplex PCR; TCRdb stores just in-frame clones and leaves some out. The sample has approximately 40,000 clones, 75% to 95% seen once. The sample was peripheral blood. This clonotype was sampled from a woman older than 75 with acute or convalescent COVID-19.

For the CDR3, the DNA is TGTGCCTGGAGCCCGGGACAGGGGGCGAGTGGCAATCAGCCCCAGCATTTT. Its translation is CAWSPGQGASGNQPQHF. The rearrangement joins TRBV30 to TRBJ1-5; TRBD1 matches 12 bases. The CDR3 has 17 amino acids. V lost 3 bases, J lost 2 bases, and 8 bases stayed unmatched. The V gene's germline CDR1 is GTSNPN and CDR2 SVGIG (reference sequence).